This passage covers 29 T cell receptor beta chains from one sample sequenced in a study of PD-L1 blockade in urothelial cancer. Time point denoted: pretreatment peripheral blood. TCRdb's copy holds only in-frame clones and misses some; the assay was immunoSEQ multiplex PCR. The sample comprises 30,000 to 40,000 clones, 82% of which are singletons, and about 7% rests with the top ten. The input for sequencing was PBMCs, taken around atezolizumab (anti-PD-L1) treatment. The receptors shown here come from a man in his 60s with urothelial cancer.

This chain uses TRBV29-1 with TRBJ2-5; D may be TRBD1 (6 bases). Between the trimmed V and J ends, which lost 6 bases and 4 bases, there was a span of 15 bases. Germline CDR1 and CDR2: SQVTM and ANQGSEA. The CDR3 is 13 residues long. The CDR3 DNA follows: TGCAGCGTGGTAGTGGACAGTGGAGAGACCCAGTACTTC. Encoded protein: CSVVVDSGETQYF.

The chain has TRBV18 and TRBJ1-6; D unclear. V was shortened by 3 bases and J by 6 bases, with 15 bases between the two germline ends. The CDR3 is made up of 16 amino acids. Germline V lookup: CDR1 KGHSH, CDR2 LQKENI. CDR3: CASSPSPGSANSPLHF. The CDR3 DNA sequence: TGTGCCAGCTCACCCTCCCCCGGGTCCGCTAATTCACCCCTCCACTTT.

The gene calls are TRBV7-3 and TRBJ1-3; 11 nucleotides agree with TRBD1. Germline lookup yields CDR1 SGHTA and CDR2 FQGTGA. Trimming at V came to 6 bases and at J to 2 bases, leaving 3 bases not matched to a gene. The CDR3 extends over 15 amino acids. The CDR3 region has the DNA TGTGCCAGCAGTCTGGACAGGGGGCCTGGAAACACCATATATTTT. It specifies CASSLDRGPGNTIYF.

The rearrangement uses TRBV27 and TRBJ2-5; the match to TRBD2 covers 10 bases. Germline V lookup: CDR1 MNHEY, CDR2 SMNVEV (reference sequence). Losses at the gene ends were 2 bases for V and 5 bases for J; bases not matched to a gene: 5. CDR3 length: 15 amino acids. The CDR3 sequence is CASSLERGGRETQYF. CDR3 nucleotide sequence: TGTGCCAGCAGTTTAGAGCGGGGGGGCCGGGAGACCCAGTACTTC.

The V call is TRBV6-1, the J call TRBJ1-3; D is ambiguous. Per germline, CDR1 MNHNS and CDR2 SASEGT. The CDR3 extends over 15 amino acids. Trimming shortened V by 3 bases and J by 0 bases, and 9 bases separated the two germline ends. The DNA for the CDR3 is TGTGCCAGCAGTGACAGGCGTAACTCTGGAAACACCATATATTTT. Its protein product is CASSDRRNSGNTIYF.

This chain uses TRBV7-2 with TRBJ1-5; D is undetermined. CDR3 size: 15 residues. Germline V CDR1 and CDR2: SGHTA, FQGNSA. V was cut by 1 base and J by 5 bases, with 12 bases left in between. In DNA form, the CDR3 reads TGTGCCAGCAGCTTAGAGTCTTCCCGAGATCAGCCCCAGCATTTT. It translates to CASSLESSRDQPQHF.

Within the sample, this clone is medium-sized. This chain joins TRBV19 and TRBJ2-7; 8 nucleotides match TRBD1. CDR1 LNHDA and CDR2 SQIVND come from the germline V gene (reference sequence). Germline trimming cut 3 bases from V and 3 bases from J; bases unmatched to any gene: 4. This CDR3 contains 14 residues. Here the CDR3 reads CASSMGQVGYEQYF. The CDR3 coding sequence is TGTGCCAGTAGTATGGGACAGGTGGGCTACGAGCAGTACTTC. Complete variable domain (other parts from reference TRBV19 and TRBJ2-7): DGGITQSPKYLFRKEGQNVTLSCEQNLNHDAMYWYRQDPGQGLRLIYYSQIVNDFQKGDIAEGYSVSREKKESFPLTVTSAQKNPTAFYLCASSMGQVGYEQYFGPGTRLTVT.

The V call is TRBV12-5, the J call TRBJ2-2; D not certain. The CDR3 runs to 16 residues. Trimming left V 4 bases short and J 0 bases short, with 12 bases between. Germline CDR1 and CDR2: LGHNT and FRNRAP. CDR3 loop: CASGSLTFANTGELFF. DNA for the CDR3: TGTGCTAGTGGTTCCCTGACATTCGCGAACACCGGGGAGCTGTTTTTT.

This clone was counted a single time. The rearrangement joins TRBV28 to TRBJ2-3; possibly TRBD2 for D (7 bases). Trimming cost V 5 bases and J 4 bases, with 16 bases left between them. CDR3 length equals 15 residues. Germline loops: CDR1 MDHEN, CDR2 SYDVKM. The CDR3 region has the DNA TGTGCCAGCAGTCCCCCGGGGGGCAGGTCAGATACGCAGTATTTT. It encodes CASSPPGGRSDTQYF.

This sequence joins TRBV18 and TRBJ2-2, with a weak D call TRBD1 (5 bases). The CDR3 has 13 amino acids. The ends were cut back, 4 bases at V and 5 bases at J, with 8 bases in the middle. Germline V CDR1 and CDR2: KGHSH, LQKENI. The CDR3 reads CASSQGSTGELFF. In nucleotides, the CDR3 is TGTGCCAGCTCACAGGGGTCGACCGGGGAGCTGTTTTTT.

This clone was seen more than once but under ten times. V gene TRBV6-5 combines with J gene TRBJ1-1; D unresolved. Germline V gene data show CDR1 as MNHEY and CDR2 as SVGAGI. The V and J ends lost 0 bases and 1 base respectively, with 6 bases between them. There are 14 residues in the CDR3. The CDR3 is CASSYSRGNTEAFF. As DNA, the CDR3 is TGTGCCAGCAGTTACTCGCGGGGGAACACTGAAGCTTTCTTT.

V is TRBV19 and J is TRBJ2-3; D is possibly TRBD2 (7 bases). CDR3 length equals 17 residues. Germline lookup yields CDR1 LNHDA and CDR2 SQIVND (reference sequence). The V gene lost 5 bases and the J gene lost 2 bases, with 20 bases spanning the gap. CDR3 sequence (DNA): TGTGCCAGTAGTCTCTCCAAAGGCGGGGGCTACACAGATACGCAGTATTTT. Its translation is CASSLSKGGGYTDTQYF.

V is TRBV19 and J is TRBJ2-3; a possible D gene is TRBD1 (6 bases). The V and J ends lost 0 bases and 4 bases respectively, with 17 bases between them. Looked up from germline, CDR1 is LNHDA and CDR2 is SQIVND (reference sequence). The CDR3 consists of 17 residues. The CDR3 loop is CASSIEAGAAEADTQYF. Here the CDR3 DNA reads TGTGCCAGTAGTATAGAAGCAGGGGCGGCGGAGGCAGATACGCAGTATTTT.

The chain is built from TRBV28 and TRBJ1-2; D unclear. The CDR3 spans 16 residues. Germline V gives CDR1 MDHEN, CDR2 SYDVKM. V was pared by 1 base and J by 0 bases, with 12 bases between. The CDR3 sequence is CASSLLSAATNYGYTF. CDR3 nucleotide sequence: TGTGCCAGCAGTTTATTAAGCGCCGCAACTAACTATGGCTACACCTTC.

V and J are TRBV5-1 and TRBJ1-6, with 9 bases aligning to TRBD1. Germline V lookup: CDR1 SGHRS, CDR2 YFSETQ. The CDR3 spans 14 residues. The ends lost 4 bases at V and 8 bases at J; junction bases unmatched: 4. The CDR3 sequence is CASSPTGGDSPLHF. The CDR3 bases are TGCGCCAGCAGCCCGACAGGGGGGGATTCACCCCTCCACTTT.

The CDR3 bases are TGTGCCAGTAGTATAGCCGGGGTAAATGAGCAGTTCTTC. Translated, it gives CASSIAGVNEQFF. V gene TRBV19 combines with J gene TRBJ2-1; maybe TRBD2 (5 bases). The CDR3 consists of 13 residues. The germline V and J ends were trimmed by 1 base and 7 bases, with 8 bases remaining between them. CDR1 is LNHDA, CDR2 SQIVND, per germline (reference sequence).

The rearrangement joins TRBV28 to TRBJ2-7, with TRBD1 as a possible D gene (5 bases). This CDR3 has 16 residues. Germline V gives CDR1 MDHEN, CDR2 SYDVKM. Trimming pared 2 bases from V and 3 bases from J, leaving 17 bases between. CDR3 region: CASSLQGAITIYEQYF. In DNA form, the CDR3 reads TGTGCCAGCAGTTTACAAGGGGCGATAACCATCTACGAGCAGTACTTC.

This clone appeared a single time. V usage is TRBV4-2 and J usage is TRBJ2-3, with 8 nucleotides matching TRBD1. V shed 1 base and J 3 bases; nucleotides not matched to a gene: 9. This CDR3 is 17 amino acids long. Germline V gives CDR1 LGHNA, CDR2 YNFKEQ. This chain's CDR3 is CASSQVRTGGGTDTQYF. For the CDR3, the DNA is TGTGCCAGCAGCCAAGTACGAACAGGGGGTGGAACAGATACGCAGTATTTT.

The chain couples TRBV20-1 to TRBJ2-7; no reliable D call. The CDR3 length is 11 residues. The germline V gene has CDR1 DFQATT and CDR2 SNEGSKA (reference sequence). The ends were cut back, 5 bases at V and 4 bases at J, with 9 bases in the middle. CDR3 DNA: TGCAGTGCTCCGTCGGGTTACGAGCAGTACTTC. Translated: CSAPSGYEQYF.

The J gene is TRBJ2-7, the V gene TRBV27; tentative D call: TRBD2 (6 bases). Germline loops: CDR1 MNHEY, CDR2 SMNVEV (reference sequence). This CDR3 region has 15 residues. Trimming cost V 6 bases and J 0 bases, with 15 bases left between them. In DNA form, the CDR3 reads TGTGCCAGCAGCTCCGGGACTTTGAGCTCCTACGAGCAGTACTTC. Translated, it gives CASSSGTLSSYEQYF.

This rearrangement joins TRBV7-8 to TRBJ2-1, with D tentatively TRBD1 (5 bases). V lost 5 bases and J lost 0, with 11 bases in between. The length of the CDR3 is 15 residues. From germline, CDR1 is SGHVS and CDR2 FQNEAQ. The CDR3 DNA follows: TGTGCCAGCAGCGAGCGACAGAGCTCCTACAATGAGCAGTTCTTC. It specifies CASSERQSSYNEQFF.

In this sample, this clone turned up a few times. The chain combines TRBV5-1 with TRBJ1-6, with TRBD1 identical over 10 bases. Germline CDR1 reads SGHRS; CDR2 reads YFSETQ. The length of the CDR3 is 14 residues. V shed 4 bases and J 10 bases; nucleotides not matched to a gene: 5. The CDR3 DNA reads as TGCGCCAGCAGCACCGGGACAGGGGCCTCACCCCTCCACTTT. Amino acids: CASSTGTGASPLHF.

This chain uses TRBV5-4 with TRBJ2-2, with 11 bases aligning to TRBD1. Germline-derived CDR1 and CDR2 are SGHNT and YYREEE (reference sequence). J was trimmed by 5 bases and V by 4 bases; bases with no gene match: 10. The length of the CDR3 is 17 residues. In nucleotides, the CDR3 is TGTGCCAGCAGCCCTGGGGACAGGGGGAAAAGAACCGGGGAGCTGTTTTTT. Protein: CASSPGDRGKRTGELFF.

The gene calls are TRBV27 and TRBJ2-3; TRBD1 might be the D (7 bases). From germline, CDR1 is MNHEY and CDR2 SMNVEV (reference sequence). Trimming shortened V by 1 base and J by 5 bases, and 10 bases separated the two germline ends. This CDR3 region has 14 residues. The CDR3 here is CASSLWRGQDTQYF. CDR3 nucleotide sequence: TGTGCCAGCAGTTTATGGAGGGGGCAAGATACGCAGTATTTT.

CDR3 nucleotide sequence: TGTGCCAGCAGCCGTGAGGCTAGCGAACAAGAGACCCAGTACTTC. It specifies CASSREASEQETQYF. The chain employs TRBV5-4 and TRBJ2-5, with D perhaps matching TRBD2 (6 bases). The CDR3 totals 15 residues. Trimming left V 4 bases short and J 2 bases short, with 15 bases between. The V gene's germline CDR1 is SGHNT and CDR2 YYREEE (reference sequence). The full variable domain, with the rest looked up from reference TRBV5-4 and TRBJ2-5, is ETGVTQSPTHLIKTRGQQVTLRCSSQSGHNTVSWYQQALGQGPQFIFQYYREEENGRGNFPPRFSGLQFPNYSSELNVNALELDDSALYLCASSREASEQETQYFGPGTRLLVL.

This clone has only a few counts. The chain has TRBV30 and TRBJ1-6, with 7 positions matching TRBD1. This CDR3 is 17 amino acids long. V shed 3 bases and J 6 bases; nucleotides not matched to a gene: 14. Germline CDR1 GTSNPN, CDR2 SVGIG (reference sequence). The CDR3 here is CAWSDGTDQTINSPLHF. The CDR3 coding sequence is TGTGCCTGGAGCGACGGGACAGACCAGACTATTAATTCACCCCTCCACTTT.

The rearrangement uses TRBV6-1 and TRBJ2-7; D is possibly TRBD1 (6 bases). The CDR3 is 15 amino acids. Germline lookup yields CDR1 MNHNS and CDR2 SASEGT. V lost 0 bases, J lost 1 base, and 10 bases lay in between. This CDR3 is CASSEAQTGSYEQYF. The CDR3, as DNA: TGTGCCAGCAGTGAAGCGCAAACAGGGTCCTACGAGCAGTACTTC.

The rearrangement joins TRBV5-1 to TRBJ1-1; 10 bases map to TRBD1. From germline, CDR1 is SGHRS and CDR2 YFSETQ. CDR3 length: 15 amino acids. V was pared by 3 bases and J by 0 bases, with 2 bases of the junction left unmatched. The CDR3 coding sequence is TGCGCCAGCAGCTGGGGACAGGGGCTGAACACTGAAGCTTTCTTT. This encodes CASSWGQGLNTEAFF.

The chain carries TRBV5-1 and TRBJ2-1, with TRBD1 matching over 7 bases. The germline CDR1 and CDR2 sequences are SGHRS and YFSETQ. V dropped 4 bases and J dropped 8; count of bases not matched to a gene: 9. The CDR3 totals 14 residues. The CDR3 sequence is CASSARTGRDEQFF. CDR3 sequence (DNA): TGCGCCAGCAGCGCCCGGACAGGTAGGGATGAGCAGTTCTTC.